These T cell receptor beta chains were read from a single sample in a study of cytomegalovirus exposure and HLA in healthy donors. Here immunoSEQ multiplex PCR was the method, and the copy in TCRdb shows in-frame clones only, minus some. Altogether 150,000 to 180,000 clones are present, roughly 82% being singletons, with the ten largest covering under 7.5%. Sequencing input: PBMCs. The receptors were sampled from a woman aged 50 to 60 in good health and CMV-seropositive. Each CDR3 is given with its conserved first and last residue. The order of the fields is J gene, D gene, clone size, V gene, CDR3 DNA, CDR3 protein. The D gene is left open where the match is weak. Only part of the rows carry a size: once, few, many, or a class if the clone is expanded.

>TRBJ2-6|NA|NA|TRBV9
TGTGCCAGCAGCGTTAGTTCCTCGTTCTCTGGGGCCAACGTCCTGACTTTC
CASSVSSSFSGANVLTF
>TRBJ2-3|NA|NA|TRBV7-9
TGTGCCAGCAGCTTAGATAGCGATACGCAGTATTTT
CASSLDSDTQYF
>TRBJ2-7|NA|few|TRBV2
TGTGCCAGCAGTGGGACAGTTGGCGAGCAGTACTTC
CASSGTVGEQYF
>TRBJ2-1|NA|NA|TRBV30
TGTGCCTGGACCGCGGGGCCCGGGGTGGGAGAGCAGTTCTTC
CAWTAGPGVGEQFF
>TRBJ2-7|TRBD1|NA|TRBV5-4
TGTGCCAGCAGCTTGTGGAGGACAGGCGGCTACGAGCAGTACTTC
CASSLWRTGGYEQYF
>TRBJ1-5|NA|NA|TRBV12-5
TGTGCTAGTGGTTTGATGAGCTTTAGCAATCAGCCCCAGCATTTT
CASGLMSFSNQPQHF
>TRBJ2-3|TRBD2|NA|TRBV15
TGTGCCACCAGCAGTGGGCTAGCGGGTATCACAGATACGCAGTATTTT
CATSSGLAGITDTQYF
>TRBJ1-3|TRBD1|NA|TRBV30
TGTGCCTGGGGTACTAAGACAGGGTCTGGAAACACCATATATTTT
CAWGTKTGSGNTIYF
>TRBJ1-2|TRBD1|large|TRBV27
TGTGCCAGCAGTTTTGTTGCAGGGGGAGGTGGCTACACCTTC
CASSFVAGGGGYTF
>TRBJ1-2|TRBD1|few|TRBV5-1
TGCGCCAGCAGCTTAGAGGGGGCAAAAGGCTACACCTTC
CASSLEGAKGYTF
>TRBJ1-1|TRBD1|NA|TRBV11-2
TGTGCCAGCAGCGGGACAGGGGGAAAGAACACTGAAGCTTTCTTT
CASSGTGGKNTEAFF
>TRBJ1-1|NA|once|TRBV30
TGTGCCTGGAGTGTAGGAGCGCCGGGCACTGAAGCTTTCTTT
CAWSVGAPGTEAFF
>TRBJ2-1|TRBD2|NA|TRBV10-3
TGTGCCATCAGCCTAGCGGGGGGAACGCTTAACAATGAGCAGTTCTTC
CAISLAGGTLNNEQFF
>TRBJ2-1|NA|NA|TRBV6-5
TGTGCCAGCAGTTACTCCGGAGGGTGGTCAGATGATGAGCAGTTCTTC
CASSYSGGWSDDEQFF
>TRBJ1-6|NA|once|TRBV7-9
TGTGCCAGCAGCTGGGAGCCGGGGAATTCACCCCTCCACTTT
CASSWEPGNSPLHF
>TRBJ2-7|TRBD2|NA|TRBV29-1
TGCAGCGTTGAAGTTACAGCGGGGGGGCCTAACGAGCAGTACTTC
CSVEVTAGGPNEQYF
>TRBJ2-6|TRBD2|NA|TRBV7-6
TGTGCCAGCAGCCCCTATTACGGGACTAGTGGGTCTGGGGCCAACGTCCTGACTTTC
CASSPYYGTSGSGANVLTF
>TRBJ2-5|TRBD2|NA|TRBV4-1
TGCGCCAGCAGCCCTAGCGGGGGGGTTCAAGAGACCCAGTACTTC
CASSPSGGVQETQYF
>TRBJ1-2|NA|NA|TRBV6-6
TGTGCCAGCAGGTCGGGGGGGGCCTCCTATGGCTACACCTTC
CASRSGGASYGYTF
>TRBJ2-1|NA|few|TRBV2
TGTGCCAGCAGCAGTGACTACAATGAGCAGTTCTTC
CASSSDYNEQFF
>TRBJ2-3|NA|NA|TRBV7-2
TGTGCCAGCAGCGCCGGGACTAGCACAGATACGCAGTATTTT
CASSAGTSTDTQYF
>TRBJ2-3|TRBD2|NA|TRBV30
TGTGCCTGGAGTGCTGTGCCCGGGACTAGCGGGGGGGCCGACGGTGCAGATACGCAGTATTTT
CAWSAVPGTSGGADGADTQYF
>TRBJ1-2|NA|NA|TRBV6-1
NA
CASSEVGSGTSF
>TRBJ2-2|TRBD2|few|TRBV2
TGTGCCAGCAAACCCCGGACTCTAGCGGGGGGGGACACCGGGGAGCTGTTTTTT
CASKPRTLAGGDTGELFF
>TRBJ2-3|NA|NA|TRBV7-8
TGTGCCAGCAGCTTAAGGGCCGTTTCGACAGCTAGCACAGATACGCAGTATTTT
CASSLRAVSTASTDTQYF
>TRBJ1-4|TRBD1|NA|TRBV6-6
TGTGCCAGCAGGCTCACAGGGGGGGCTAATGAAAAACTGTTTTTT
CASRLTGGANEKLFF
>TRBJ1-1|TRBD1|NA|TRBV9
TGTGCCAGCAGCGTAGGGGCAGGGGGTGGGACTGAAGCTTTCTTT
CASSVGAGGGTEAFF
>TRBJ1-5|NA|NA|TRBV10-3
TGTGCCATCAGTGAGGGGGCCAATCAGCCCCAGCATTTT
CAISEGANQPQHF
>TRBJ2-3|NA|NA|TRBV5-1
TGCGCCAGCAGCTCTGGACCCGGGGGCACAGATACGCAGTATTTT
CASSSGPGGTDTQYF
>TRBJ1-6|TRBD1|once|TRBV6-6
TGTGCCAGCAAACGTGAGGGGGCAGGGTCACCCCTCCACTTT
CASKREGAGSPLHF
>TRBJ2-3|NA|few|TRBV10-3
TGTGCCAGCCATTTAGACACCACAGATACGCAGTATTTT
CASHLDTTDTQYF